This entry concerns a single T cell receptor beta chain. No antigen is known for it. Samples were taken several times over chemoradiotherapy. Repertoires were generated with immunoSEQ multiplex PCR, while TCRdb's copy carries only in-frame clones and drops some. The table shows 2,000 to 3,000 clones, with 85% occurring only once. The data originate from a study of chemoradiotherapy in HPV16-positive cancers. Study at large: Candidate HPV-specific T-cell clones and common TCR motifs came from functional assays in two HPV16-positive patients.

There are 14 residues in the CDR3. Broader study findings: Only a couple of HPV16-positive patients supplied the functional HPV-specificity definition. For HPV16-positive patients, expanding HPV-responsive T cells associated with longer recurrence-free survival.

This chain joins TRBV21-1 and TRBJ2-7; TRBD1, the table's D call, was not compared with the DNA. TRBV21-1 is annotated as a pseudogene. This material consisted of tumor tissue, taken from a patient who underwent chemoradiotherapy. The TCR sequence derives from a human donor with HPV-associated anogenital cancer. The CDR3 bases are TGTGCCAGCAGCAAAGCGGGCTGTCTCTACGAGCAGTACTTC. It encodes CASSKAGCLYEQYF.